The rows below give T cell receptor beta chains drawn from one sample of a study of pediatric ulcerative colitis. Clones were sequenced by immunoSEQ multiplex PCR, and TCRdb holds only the in-frame ones, with some missing. The sample consists of 30,000 to 35,000 clones, around 80% of them appearing once. The material sequenced was gut tissue. Receptors were obtained from a boy younger than 18 with mild ulcerative colitis. Both conserved end residues are part of each CDR3. The D gene is left open where the match is weak. Some rows have no size entry. The others give once, few or many, or a class for an expanded clone.

v_gene,d_gene,abundance,j_gene,CDR3nt,CDR3aa
TRBV19,NA,NA,TRBJ2-3,TGTGCCAGTAGTATAGATCCTTGGGCAGATACGCAGTATTTT,CASSIDPWADTQYF
TRBV2,NA,NA,TRBJ2-3,TGTGCCAGCACCTTGAGAGGTCAGAATACGCAGTATTTT,CASTLRGQNTQYF
TRBV6-5,TRBD1,NA,TRBJ1-1,TGTGCCAGCAGCTTGGCACAGGGGGCGGAAGCTTTCTTT,CASSLAQGAEAFF
TRBV19,TRBD1,NA,TRBJ1-1,TGTGCCAGTAGTATTGGTAGGGGGCGAGCAGCTGAAGCTTTCTTT,CASSIGRGRAAEAFF
TRBV2,NA,NA,TRBJ2-7,TGTGCCAGCCGGGTTCGGACGTTAGCCTACGAGCAGTACTTC,CASRVRTLAYEQYF
TRBV18,NA,NA,TRBJ1-6,TGTGCCAGCTCACAGGACGGTTCACCCCTCCACTTT,CASSQDGSPLHF
TRBV10-3,NA,NA,TRBJ2-5,TGTGCCATCAGTGAGCTGAAGGCGGCTAGGGAGACCCAGTACTTC,CAISELKAARETQYF
TRBV11-3,NA,NA,TRBJ2-7,TGTGCCAGCAGCTTACCGGCCTCCTACGAGCAGTACTTC,CASSLPASYEQYF
TRBV4-1,NA,NA,TRBJ1-3,TGCGCCAGCAGCCAAGACGGGAACACCATATATTTT,CASSQDGNTIYF
TRBV5-1,NA,NA,TRBJ2-3,TGCGCCAGCAGCTTGGGTGGCGGTCCTACAGATACGCAGTATTTT,CASSLGGGPTDTQYF
TRBV7-2,TRBD2,NA,TRBJ2-7,TGTGCCAGCAGCTTAGAGGCTAGCGGGGGAATCTACGAGCAGTACTTC,CASSLEASGGIYEQYF
TRBV5-6,NA,NA,TRBJ1-1,TGTGCCAGCAGCTTCCAGGTTGGGCCTCTTGAAGCTTTCTTT,CASSFQVGPLEAFF
TRBV6-6,TRBD1,NA,TRBJ2-7,TGTGCCAGCAGTCCGGGACAGGGGGCCTACGAGCAGTACTTC,CASSPGQGAYEQYF
TRBV5-1,NA,NA,TRBJ2-5,TGCGCCAGCAGCGCAAACCCACTAGTCTTGGAGACCCAGTACTTC,CASSANPLVLETQYF
TRBV29-1,NA,NA,TRBJ1-5,TGCAGCGTTTTGGTGGGGGGGACCCAGCATTTT,CSVLVGGTQHF
TRBV2,TRBD1,NA,TRBJ1-6,TGTGCCAGCAGAGAACAGGGGGCTGGTTCACCCCTCCACTTT,CASREQGAGSPLHF
TRBV4-1,NA,NA,TRBJ1-6,TGCGCCAGCAGCCAAGGGGGAAACTATAATTCACCCCTCCACTTT,CASSQGGNYNSPLHF
TRBV29-1,NA,NA,TRBJ1-4,TGCAGCGTTGCGGGGGGCTCTTGGGGGCTGGGTGAAAAACTGTTTTTT,CSVAGGSWGLGEKLFF
TRBV18,TRBD1,NA,TRBJ2-7,TGTGCCAGCTCAAGGGACAGGAATTACGAGCAGTACTTC,CASSRDRNYEQYF
TRBV18,NA,NA,TRBJ1-4,TGTGCCAGCTCACCCGTCCCGCGTAATGAAAAACTGTTTTTT,CASSPVPRNEKLFF
TRBV18,TRBD1,few,TRBJ1-4,TGTGCCAGCTCACCAAGGGCCGGACAGGGAGAAAAACTGTTTTTT,CASSPRAGQGEKLFF
TRBV5-1,NA,NA,TRBJ2-1,TGCGCCAGCAGCCCGGACAGCTCCTACAATGAGCAGTTCTTC,CASSPDSSYNEQFF
TRBV7-2,TRBD2,NA,TRBJ2-3,TGTGCCAGCAGCCCAAAGACTAGCGGGGGGGCCGTGGGTACGCAGTATTTT,CASSPKTSGGAVGTQYF
TRBV30,NA,NA,TRBJ1-3,TGTGCCTGGAGCCCCTATTCCCTGGCGTCGACGGTTTCTGGAAACACCATATATTTT,CAWSPYSLASTVSGNTIYF
TRBV18,NA,NA,TRBJ2-5,TGTGCCAGCTCACCACCGACCGGGTTGGAGACCCAGTACTTC,CASSPPTGLETQYF
TRBV14,NA,NA,TRBJ2-3,TGTGCCAGCAGCCCTGGACCCGGGCGGGATACGCAGTATTTT,CASSPGPGRDTQYF
TRBV19,TRBD2,NA,TRBJ2-3,TGTGCCAGTAGTCTGACGGGGGGGGGCACAGATACGCAGTATTTT,CASSLTGGGTDTQYF
TRBV7-9,NA,NA,TRBJ2-3,TGTGCCAGCAGCTTAGATCCGGGAACAGATACGCAGTATTTT,CASSLDPGTDTQYF
TRBV6-5,NA,NA,TRBJ2-5,TGTGCCAGCAGTTACTTGGGGCAGGAGACCCAGTACTTC,CASSYLGQETQYF
TRBV29-1,NA,few,TRBJ1-5,TGCAGCGTTCTCGTTGGGGGGTACCAGAATCAGCCCCAGCATTTT,CSVLVGGYQNQPQHF
TRBV5-4,TRBD1,NA,TRBJ1-2,TGTGCCAGCAGCCAGGGGGACAGGGTCAGCTATGGCTACACCTTC,CASSQGDRVSYGYTF
TRBV7-9,NA,NA,TRBJ1-2,TGTGCCAGCAGCTTAGAGGGAATTGACTATGGCTACACCTTC,CASSLEGIDYGYTF
TRBV5-1,TRBD1,NA,TRBJ2-7,TGCGCCAGCAGGACCGGGACAGGGGGCACCGAGCAGTACTTC,CASRTGTGGTEQYF
TRBV2,NA,NA,TRBJ2-7,TGTGCCAGCAGTGAAGGCATAGTAACCCACTCCTACGAGCAGTACTTC,CASSEGIVTHSYEQYF
TRBV18,NA,few,TRBJ1-5,TGTGCCAGCTCACCATGGGGAGGGTTTGTTCAGCCCCAGCATTTT,CASSPWGGFVQPQHF
TRBV5-1,NA,NA,TRBJ1-4,TGCGCCAGCAGTCGACAAGGCGATGAAAAACTGTTTTTT,CASSRQGDEKLFF